The clone carrying this TCR beta chain was counted ten times or more. The cDNA was generated through 5'RACE incorporating 10-nucleotide random UMIs. MiXCR was run by TCRdb on the 5' RACE reads, yielding one entry per CDR3 protein. The sample shows about 50,000 distinct CDR3 sequences, about a tenth of them seen only once. This entry is derived from a study of neurological immune-mediated disorders. The V end lost 2 bases, the J end lost 5 bases, and 13 bases lay between the germline ends. The CDR3 is made up of 15 amino acids. Germline CDR1 reads ENHRY; CDR2 reads SYGVKD. Sequences were obtained from PBMCs. The sequence was collected from a man between 65 and 85 years old with HTLV-1-associated myelopathy (HAM/TSP). The chain couples TRBV10-3 to TRBJ2-1; the D gene is possibly TRBD2 (6 bases). The CDR3 DNA sequence: TGTGCCATCAGTGAGGGCGGGGACGCCCACAATGAGCAGTTCTTC. Translating gives CAISEGGDAHNEQFF.